Below, 4 T cell receptor beta chains from the same sample are listed, as sequenced in a study of blood T cells in healthy people across ages. A second about 6 to 11 cycle PCR used barcoded and J-beta primers. One entry per CDR3 protein, called by TCRdb with MiXCR from the 5' RACE reads. Of about 400,000 distinct CDR3 sequences in the sample, more than 45% were seen once. What was sequenced was blood. The receptors derive from a man aged 55 to 70 in good health.

Turning to this clonotype: Germline and junction disagree at one end, which may indicate a read error. The V call is TRBV12-3 or TRBV12-4, the J call TRBJ2-3, with TRBD2 matching over 8 bases. This CDR3 has 15 amino acids. The CDR3 is CASSVSGMRTDAQYF. The CDR3 bases are TGTGCCAGCAGTGTTAGCGGGATGCGAACAGATGCGCAGTATTTT.

The rearrangement links TRBV12-3 or TRBV12-4 to TRBJ1-1, with D perhaps TRBD1 (5 bases). The CDR3 has 11 residues. Between the trimmed V and J ends, which lost 5 bases and 11 bases, there was a span of 12 bases. The CDR3 DNA follows: TGTGCCAGCAGTCTCCTGGGGGAGGCTTTCTTT. Protein sequence: CASSLLGEAFF.

The rearrangement joins TRBV7-2 to TRBJ2-5, with TRBD2 matching over 14 bases. The trim removed 6 bases at V and 8 bases at J, leaving 5 bases unmatched. CDR1 and CDR2 (germline): SGHTA, FQGNSA. There are 14 residues in the CDR3. The CDR3 DNA follows: TGTGCCAGCAGTTTGACTAGCGGGGGGGCTACCCAGTACTTC. Its translation: CASSLTSGGATQYF.

This clonotype appeared a few times. This chain joins TRBV7-2 and TRBJ2-1, with TRBD2 identical over 10 bases. Trimming at V came to 6 bases and at J to 6 bases, leaving 8 bases not matched to a gene. This CDR3 is 15 amino acids long. The V gene's germline CDR1 is SGHTA and CDR2 FQGNSA. The CDR3 loop is CASRAGLAGVNEQFF. CDR3 DNA: TGTGCCAGCAGGGCCGGGCTAGCGGGAGTCAATGAGCAGTTCTTC.